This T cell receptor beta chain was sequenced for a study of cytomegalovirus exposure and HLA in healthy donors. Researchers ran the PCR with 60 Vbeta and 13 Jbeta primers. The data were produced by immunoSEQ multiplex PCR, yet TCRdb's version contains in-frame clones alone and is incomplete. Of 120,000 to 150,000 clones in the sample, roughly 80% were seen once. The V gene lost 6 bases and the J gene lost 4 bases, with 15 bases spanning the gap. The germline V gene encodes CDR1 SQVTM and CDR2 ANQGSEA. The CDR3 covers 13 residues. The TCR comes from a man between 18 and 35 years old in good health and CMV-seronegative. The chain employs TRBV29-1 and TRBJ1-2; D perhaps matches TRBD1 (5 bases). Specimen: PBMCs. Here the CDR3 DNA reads TGCAGCGTGGGGGGGAGGGGCGGCTATGGCTACACCTTC. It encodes CSVGGRGGYGYTF. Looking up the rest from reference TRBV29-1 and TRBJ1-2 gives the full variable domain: SAVISQKPSRDICQRGTSLTIQCQVDSQVTMMFWYRQQPGQSLTLIATANQGSEATYESGFVIDKFPISRPNLTFSTLTVSNMSPEDSSIYLCSVGGRGGYGYTFGSGTRLTVV.